Listed below are T cell receptor beta chains from one sample, sequenced in a study of blood T cells in healthy people across ages. TCRdb reprocessed the 5' RACE reads via MiXCR and lists one record per CDR3 protein. The sample carries around 500,000 distinct CDR3 sequences, 40% to 50% recorded once. Sequenced material: blood. All receptors come from a man older than 75 in good health. CDR3s include the opening cysteine and the closing phenylalanine or tryptophan. A D gene is named only where the DNA matches it firmly. Part of the rows lack a size; the others show once, few, many or a class for expanded clones.

CDR3: CASSYSSYNEQFF
DNA: TGTGCCAGCAGTTACTCGAGTTACAATGAGCAGTTCTTC
size: many
V: TRBV6-5
J: TRBJ2-1
D: -

CDR3: CASLLLGTGYNEQFF
DNA: TGTGCCAGCCTATTACTGGGGACAGGGTACAATGAGCAGTTCTTC
size: -
V: TRBV27
J: TRBJ2-1
D: TRBD1

CDR3: CASSYLRGGYTF
DNA: TGTGCCAGCAGTTACCTCAGGGGTGGCTACACCTTC
size: -
V: TRBV6-6
J: TRBJ1-2
D: -

CDR3: CAISESGTGNRETQYF
DNA: TGTGCTATCAGTGAGTCAGGGACAGGGAACCGAGAGACCCAGTACTTC
size: -
V: TRBV10-3
J: TRBJ2-5
D: TRBD1

CDR3: CASSLEQGPYQETQYF
DNA: TGCGCCAGCAGCTTGGAACAGGGCCCGTACCAAGAGACCCAGTACTTC
size: -
V: TRBV5-1
J: TRBJ2-5
D: -

CDR3: CSGRKGGTDTQYF
DNA: TGCAGCGGACGTAAGGGGGGCACAGATACGCAGTATTTT
size: few
V: TRBV29-1
J: TRBJ2-3
D: -

CDR3: CASSLTTSSYEQYF
DNA: TGCGCCAGCAGCTTGACCACCAGCTCCTACGAGCAGTACTTC
size: -
V: TRBV5-1
J: TRBJ2-7
D: -

CDR3: CASSYTGGPHSYEQYF
DNA: TGTGCCAGCAGCTACACAGGGGGCCCTCACTCCTACGAGCAGTACTTC
size: -
V: TRBV7-2
J: TRBJ2-7
D: TRBD1

CDR3: CSVEVLQGNLGQPQHF
DNA: TGCAGCGTTGAAGTCCTACAGGGGAATTTGGGTCAGCCCCAGCATTTT
size: few
V: TRBV29-1
J: TRBJ1-5
D: TRBD1

CDR3: CSADSPGTQYF
DNA: TGCAGTGCCGACTCCCCGGGTACGCAGTATTTT
size: few
V: TRBV20-1
J: TRBJ2-3
D: -

CDR3: CSVVAGKGETQYF
DNA: TGCAGCGTTGTAGCTGGGAAGGGAGAGACCCAGTACTTC
size: -
V: TRBV29-1
J: TRBJ2-5
D: -

CDR3: CASSYGGVGRKQYF
DNA: TGTGCCAGCAGTTACGGCGGGGTGGGGAGGAAGCAGTACTTC
size: many
V: TRBV6-5
J: TRBJ2-7
D: -

CDR3: CASRALAGVNNEQFF
DNA: TGTGCCAGCAGAGCCCTAGCGGGAGTCAACAATGAGCAGTTCTTC
size: -
V: TRBV12-3/TRBV12-4
J: TRBJ2-1
D: TRBD2

CDR3: CASSSRLEGGTDTQYF
DNA: TGCGCCAGCAGCTCCCGACTAGAGGGGGGCACAGATACGCAGTATTTT
size: few
V: TRBV5-1
J: TRBJ2-3
D: -

CDR3: CASSEARTAYGYTF
DNA: TGTGCCAGCAGCGAAGCCCGGACAGCCTATGGCTACACCTTC
size: -
V: TRBV14
J: TRBJ1-2
D: -

CDR3: CASSPEGPGELFF
DNA: TGTGCCAGCAGTCCGGAGGGCCCCGGGGAGCTGTTTTTT
size: many
V: TRBV6-6
J: TRBJ2-2
D: -

CDR3: CASSQDGAVRGGYTF
DNA: TGCGCCAGCAGCCAAGACGGGGCCGTTAGGGGTGGCTACACCTTC
size: few
V: TRBV4-1
J: TRBJ1-2
D: -

CDR3: CASSLAGQLNEKLFF
DNA: TGCGCCAGCAGCTTGGCCGGACAGCTTAATGAAAAACTGTTTTTT
size: -
V: TRBV5-1
J: TRBJ1-4
D: -

CDR3: CASSAAGEQYF
DNA: TGTGCCAGCAGTGCCGCGGGCGAGCAGTACTTC
size: -
V: TRBV2
J: TRBJ2-7
D: -

CDR3: CASSVGGQWTVYEQYF
DNA: TGTGCCAGCAGCGTAGGGGGACAGTGGACCGTCTACGAGCAGTACTTC
size: -
V: TRBV9
J: TRBJ2-7
D: TRBD1

CDR3: CASSLAGQGGQAFF
DNA: TGTGCCAGCAGCTTAGCGGGCCAGGGAGGGCAAGCTTTCTTT
size: -
V: TRBV7-2
J: TRBJ1-1
D: -

CDR3: CSATVLSGANVLTF
DNA: TGCAGCGCGACAGTACTCTCTGGGGCCAACGTCCTGACTTTC
size: once
V: TRBV29-1
J: TRBJ2-6
D: -

CDR3: CVSRSTGVVNSPLHF
DNA: TGTGTCAGCAGGTCGACAGGGGTTGTTAATTCACCCCTCCACTTT
size: -
V: TRBV7-2
J: TRBJ1-6
D: TRBD1

CDR3: CAWTGANYGYTF
DNA: TGTGCCTGGACAGGAGCTAACTATGGCTACACCTTC
size: -
V: TRBV30
J: TRBJ1-2
D: -

CDR3: CASSDDRTSGGEQFF
DNA: TGTGCCAGCAGTGACGATCGGACTAGCGGGGGCGAGCAGTTCTTC
size: few
V: TRBV2
J: TRBJ2-1
D: TRBD2

CDR3: CASSYSGQRDSPLHF
DNA: TGTGCCAGCAGTTACTCGGGACAGCGGGATTCACCCCTCCACTTT
size: many
V: TRBV6-6
J: TRBJ1-6
D: TRBD1

CDR3: CASSQRDSGGTKNGYTF
DNA: TGTGCCAGCAGCCAAAGGGACAGCGGAGGGACTAAGAATGGCTACACCTTC
size: few
V: TRBV7-9
J: TRBJ1-2
D: TRBD1

CDR3: CASSLEGTASTDTQYF
DNA: TGTGCCAGCAGCTTAGAAGGCACAGCTAGCACAGATACGCAGTATTTT
size: few
V: TRBV7-9
J: TRBJ2-3
D: -

CDR3: CASSESTGYGYTF
DNA: TGCGCCAGCAGTGAGTCGACAGGCTATGGCTACACCTTC
size: -
V: TRBV10-2
J: TRBJ1-2
D: -

CDR3: CASAGGASGIYEQYF
DNA: TGTGCCAGCGCCGGTGGGGCTAGCGGGATTTACGAGCAGTACTTC
size: few
V: TRBV7-2
J: TRBJ2-7
D: TRBD2

CDR3: CASSHRVGTGDQETQYF
DNA: TGCGCCAGCAGCCACCGGGTGGGGACAGGCGACCAAGAGACCCAGTACTTC
size: -
V: TRBV5-1
J: TRBJ2-5
D: TRBD1

CDR3: CASSLGPRGVTNEKLFF
DNA: TGTGCCAGCAGCTTAGGACCCCGCGGGGTAACTAATGAAAAACTGTTTTTT
size: -
V: TRBV7-2
J: TRBJ1-4
D: -

CDR3: CASSTGVRGTQYF
DNA: TGTGCCAGCAGCACGGGGGTTCGAGGTACGCAGTATTTT
size: -
V: TRBV7-9
J: TRBJ2-3
D: -

CDR3: CSASTGPDTQYF
DNA: TGCAGTGCTAGTACAGGGCCCGATACGCAGTATTTT
size: -
V: TRBV20-1
J: TRBJ2-3
D: -

CDR3: CASSLESGQQETQYF
DNA: TGTGCCAGCAGCTTAGAATCCGGACAGCAAGAGACCCAGTACTTC
size: few
V: TRBV7-8
J: TRBJ2-5
D: -

CDR3: CASSQETGVNQPQHF
DNA: TGCGCCAGCAGCCAAGAGACAGGGGTTAATCAGCCCCAGCATTTT
size: few
V: TRBV4-3
J: TRBJ1-5
D: TRBD1

CDR3: CASSLFGTANTEAFF
DNA: TGTGCCAGCAGCTTATTTGGGACAGCGAACACTGAAGCTTTCTTT
size: few
V: TRBV7-9
J: TRBJ1-1
D: TRBD1

CDR3: CASSQDPKMVGQGTFAFNYGYTF
DNA: TGCGCCAGCAGCCAAGATCCCAAGATGGTAGGACAGGGAACCTTCGCCTTTAACTATGGCTACACCTTC
size: -
V: TRBV4-1
J: TRBJ1-2
D: TRBD1

CDR3: CATGQGSSYEQYF
DNA: TGCGCCACCGGACAGGGGTCATCCTACGAGCAGTACTTC
size: -
V: TRBV10-2
J: TRBJ2-7
D: TRBD1

CDR3: CSARASGGANTGELFF
DNA: TGCAGTGCTAGAGCCTCAGGGGGTGCTAACACCGGGGAGCTGTTTTTT
size: few
V: TRBV20-1
J: TRBJ2-2
D: TRBD1

CDR3: CASSFRLYEQFF
DNA: TGTGCCAGCAGCTTTCGCCTATATGAGCAGTTCTTC
size: few
V: TRBV7-2
J: TRBJ2-1
D: -

CDR3: CASSLRFAGGTEAFF
DNA: TGCGCCAGCAGCTTACGGTTCGCTGGGGGAACTGAAGCTTTCTTT
size: -
V: TRBV5-1
J: TRBJ1-1
D: -

CDR3: CASSLGVNQPQHF
DNA: TGTGCCAGCAGCTTAGGTGTCAATCAGCCCCAGCATTTT
size: few
V: TRBV7-2
J: TRBJ1-5
D: -

CDR3: CASRDTGTGLSNEQFF
DNA: TGTGCCAGCAGAGACACCGGGACAGGGCTTTCCAATGAGCAGTTCTTC
size: -
V: TRBV25-1
J: TRBJ2-1
D: TRBD1